The clone carrying this TCR beta chain has only a few counts. The antigen remains undetermined. CDR3 size: 14 residues. The ends lost 3 bases at V and 5 bases at J; junction bases unmatched: 6. Germline lookup yields CDR1 SNHLY and CDR2 FYNNEI. The data belong to a study of cytomegalovirus exposure and HLA in healthy donors. For the study at large: In a later analysis, it was reported that the approximately 110 validation repertoires had been produced on the same platform as the 700 or so repertoires belonging to the first cohort.

This table comes from immunoSEQ multiplex PCR, and its TCRdb copy is limited to in-frame clones, with some not included. The sample shows about 150,000 clones, about 82% of them seen only once. Study conclusions and caveats: The classifier reportedly diagnosed cytomegalovirus status with high sensitivity and specificity. The TCR clusters that emerged in the first cohort tended, a later analysis found, to co-occur in the 120 or so validation repertoires.

This sequence was found in a human donor in good health. The chain recombines TRBV2 with TRBJ2-7, with 8 bases identical to TRBD1. Sequencing was performed on PBMCs. CDR3 in DNA: TGTGCCAGCAGTGAGGACAGGGACTCGAACGAGCAGTACTTC. Translated, it gives CASSEDRDSNEQYF.